A single sample is the source of the 32 T cell receptor beta chains below, sequenced in a study of cytomegalovirus exposure and HLA in healthy donors. The PCR contained 60 Vbeta and 13 Jbeta primers. TCRdb keeps only in-frame clones here, not all; method: immunoSEQ multiplex PCR. The sample consists of approximately 300,000 clones, 84% of them appearing once. The source material was PBMCs. Source of these receptors: a woman aged 40 to 55 in good health and CMV-seropositive.

The chain carries TRBV27 and TRBJ2-7, with 7 bases aligning to TRBD1. V shed 4 bases, J shed 2 bases, and the junction held 8 bases outside the gene matches. CDR3 size: 15 residues. Germline CDR1 and CDR2: MNHEY and SMNVEV (reference sequence). The CDR3 spells CASSSTGTDPYEQYF. CDR3 nucleotide sequence: TGTGCCAGCAGTTCAACAGGGACAGATCCCTACGAGCAGTACTTC.

Remarks on this clone: Mismatch with germline at one junction end may stem from a read error. The chain uses TRBV6-5 and TRBJ2-6; 7 nucleotides line up with TRBD1. The CDR3 is 15 residues long. CDR1 and CDR2 (germline): MNHEY, SVGAGI. Written as DNA, the CDR3 is TGTGCCAGCAGGGGGACAGCTTCTGGGGCCAACGGCCTGACTTTC. Its protein is CASRGTASGANGLTF.

This clone is a singleton in its sample. The chain couples TRBV19 to TRBJ2-7; TRBD1 matches 7 bases. This CDR3 has 15 residues. Germline V gene data show CDR1 as LNHDA and CDR2 as SQIVND (reference sequence). Unmatched junction bases numbered 9, after V lost 5 bases and J lost 2 bases. The CDR3 DNA follows: TGTGCCAGTAGTCCCGTATCAGGGGGACCCTACGAGCAGTACTTC. It specifies CASSPVSGGPYEQYF. The full variable domain, its missing parts supplied by reference TRBV19 and TRBJ2-7, is DGGITQSPKYLFRKEGQNVTLSCEQNLNHDAMYWYRQDPGQGLRLIYYSQIVNDFQKGDIAEGYSVSREKKESFPLTVTSAQKNPTAFYLCASSPVSGGPYEQYFGPGTRLTVT.

This chain connects TRBV6-1 to TRBJ2-1, with 7 bases fitting TRBD2. The CDR3 contains 15 residues. With 3 bases clipped from V and 7 bases from J, the junction kept 9 bases outside the gene matches. Germline CDR1 is MNHNS and CDR2 is SASEGT. CDR3 protein: CASSEWSGKRNEQFF. The CDR3 region has the DNA TGTGCCAGCAGTGAGTGGAGCGGGAAGCGTAATGAGCAGTTCTTC.

The chain carries TRBV5-1 and TRBJ2-2; 13 nucleotides agree with TRBD2. Germline CDR1 and CDR2: SGHRS and YFSETQ. The CDR3 contains 19 residues. V was pared by 2 bases and J by 1 base, with 8 bases of the junction left unmatched. DNA for the CDR3: TGCGCCAGCAGCTTTCCTTGGACTAGCGGGAGACTGAACACCGGGGAGCTGTTTTTT. This sequence encodes CASSFPWTSGRLNTGELFF.

This chain uses TRBV29-1 with TRBJ2-1; perhaps TRBD2 as D (7 bases). Between the trimmed V and J ends, which lost 7 bases and 2 bases, there was a span of 18 bases. The germline gives CDR1 SQVTM, CDR2 ANQGSEA. The CDR3 loop spans 15 amino acids. The DNA of the CDR3 is TGCAGCGCGGGGAACGGGGGGCTTGCCTACAATGAGCAGTTCTTC. Amino acid sequence: CSAGNGGLAYNEQFF.

This clone was seen just once. The V and J genes are TRBV7-8 and TRBJ2-2; TRBD1 aligns across 10 bases. The CDR3 totals 16 residues. V lost 4 bases to trimming and J lost 6 bases; unmatched junction nucleotides: 8. Germline V gene sequence: CDR1 SGHVS, CDR2 FQNEAQ. The CDR3 region is CASSSGGQGFSGELFF. CDR3 DNA sequence: TGTGCCAGCAGCTCCGGGGGACAGGGGTTTTCCGGGGAGCTGTTTTTT.

For this clone: The same CDR3 can be traced to other DNA sequences in this sample. The J gene is TRBJ2-1, the V gene TRBV5-1, with 14 bases matching TRBD2. Germline loops: CDR1 SGHRS, CDR2 YFSETQ. The junction had 4 bases not matched to a gene; V was cut back by 1 base and J by 7 bases. The length of the CDR3 is 16 residues. The CDR3 DNA follows: TGCGCCAGCAGCTTGTTGGGACTAGCGGGAGTGAATGAGCAGTTCTTC. Translating it yields CASSLLGLAGVNEQFF.

This chain links TRBV19 with TRBJ1-1; the match to TRBD1 covers 10 bases. In germline, CDR1 is LNHDA, CDR2 SQIVND (reference sequence). This CDR3 is 16 amino acids long. Losses at the gene ends were 4 bases for V and 4 bases for J; bases not matched to a gene: 9. CDR3 DNA: TGTGCCAGTAGTACCGGGACAGGGGCAGATAGCACTGAAGCTTTCTTT. This sequence encodes CASSTGTGADSTEAFF.

The CDR3 coding sequence is TGTGCCTGGTACTCTGGGGCCAACGTCCTGACTTTC. Encoded protein: CAWYSGANVLTF. V is TRBV30 and J is TRBJ2-6; D call uncertain. The CDR3 spans 12 residues. Trimming cost V 5 bases and J 0 bases, with 2 bases left between them. CDR1 is GTSNPN, CDR2 SVGIG, per germline (reference sequence).

This clone was counted a few times. This chain joins TRBV12-5 and TRBJ1-3; D is possibly TRBD1 (5 bases). This CDR3 has 13 residues. Germline loops: CDR1 LGHNT, CDR2 FRNRAP. The ends were cut back, 3 bases at V and 3 bases at J, with 6 bases in the middle. CDR3 in amino acids: CASGLTGGNTIYF. The CDR3 nucleotides read TGTGCTAGTGGTTTAACAGGTGGAAACACCATATATTTT.

This clone was detected only once. The CDR3 sequence is CASSFQGRETQYF. Here the CDR3 DNA reads TGTGCCAGCAGCTTCCAGGGTCGTGAGACCCAGTACTTC. The chain combines TRBV7-3 with TRBJ2-5, with D maybe TRBD1 (5 bases). The V and J ends lost 3 bases and 5 bases respectively, with 10 bases between them. CDR1 is SGHTA and CDR2 is FQGTGA in the germline V gene. The CDR3 totals 13 residues. Combining the CDR3 with reference TRBV7-3 and TRBJ2-5 gives the whole variable domain GAGVSQTPSNKVTEKGKYVELRCDPISGHTALYWYRQSLGQGPEFLIYFQGTGAADDSGLPNDRFFAVRPEGSVSTLKIQRTERGDSAVYLCASSFQGRETQYFGPGTRLLVL.

CDR3 coding DNA: TGCAGCGTTGAATTCTCCTGGCAGCGAAGCACAGATACGCAGTATTTT. This sequence encodes CSVEFSWQRSTDTQYF. The chain carries TRBV29-1 and TRBJ2-3, with no clear D. Trimming left V 2 bases short and J 0 bases short, with 15 bases between. In germline, CDR1 is SQVTM, CDR2 ANQGSEA. The CDR3 has 16 residues.

The V call is TRBV6-4, the J call TRBJ1-6; D is possibly TRBD1 (6 bases). The CDR3 spans 14 residues. CDR1 and CDR2 (germline): MRHNA, SNTAGT. Trimming pared 4 bases from V and 8 bases from J, leaving 12 bases between. The CDR3 DNA sequence: TGTGCCAGCAGTGTTGAACAGGGTGATTCACCCCTCCACTTT. Its protein is CASSVEQGDSPLHF.

The rearrangement links TRBV10-3 to TRBJ2-1; the match to TRBD2 covers 10 bases. The V and J ends lost 3 bases and 4 bases, in that order; junction bases with no gene match: 6. Per the germline V gene, CDR1 is ENHRY and CDR2 is SYGVKD. CDR3 length: 16 residues. The CDR3 DNA follows: TGTGCCATCAGTGATGCTAGCGGGAGACTATACAATGAGCAGTTCTTC. Translating gives CAISDASGRLYNEQFF.

This clone has just a few counts. The chain carries TRBV30 and TRBJ1-6, with 10 bases fitting TRBD1. Germline CDR1 and CDR2: GTSNPN and SVGIG (reference sequence). Trimming removed 1 base from V and 9 bases from J; junction bases left unmatched: 6. The CDR3 is 15 amino acids. In DNA, the CDR3 is TGTGCCTGGAGTGGGGAGGGACAGGGGACTTCACCCCTCCACTTT. It is translated as CAWSGEGQGTSPLHF.

This chain's CDR3 is CASSWGQNYEQYF. In DNA form, the CDR3 reads TGTGCCAGCTCCTGGGGACAGAACTACGAGCAGTACTTC. This rearrangement joins TRBV7-3 to TRBJ2-7; 7 bases are shared with TRBD1. The length of the CDR3 is 13 residues. The germline gives CDR1 SGHTA, CDR2 FQGTGA. V trimming: 8 bases; J trimming: 3 bases; junction bases outside the gene matches: 7.

The chain joins TRBV27 to TRBJ1-4; TRBD1 is a possible D gene (6 bases). Trimming pared 3 bases from V and 1 base from J, leaving 9 bases between. CDR1 and CDR2 (germline): MNHEY, SMNVEV (reference sequence). The CDR3 sequence is 15 residues long. Here the CDR3 reads CASSFGRGTNEKLFF. CDR3 bases: TGTGCCAGCAGTTTCGGCAGGGGAACTAATGAAAAACTGTTTTTT.

The CDR3 here is CASSIGEANYGYTF. In DNA form, the CDR3 reads TGTGCCAGTAGTATAGGTGAGGCTAACTATGGCTACACCTTC. J is TRBJ1-2 and V is TRBV19; D unclear. Germline CDR1 reads LNHDA; CDR2 reads SQIVND (reference sequence). The CDR3 has 14 amino acids. The germline V and J ends were trimmed by 1 base and 0 bases, with 6 bases remaining between them.

The CDR3 here is CAWSYNRGAHETQYF. CDR3 in DNA: TGTGCCTGGAGTTACAACAGGGGGGCTCACGAGACCCAGTACTTC. The rearrangement uses TRBV30 and TRBJ2-5; 8 nucleotides match TRBD1. V shed 2 bases and J 5 bases; nucleotides not matched to a gene: 10. This CDR3 has 15 amino acids. Germline lookup yields CDR1 GTSNPN and CDR2 SVGIG (reference sequence).

The chain is built from TRBV6-6 and TRBJ1-2, with TRBD1 matching over 7 bases. The CDR3 loop spans 16 amino acids. The trim removed 2 bases at V and 6 bases at J, leaving 12 bases unmatched. Germline CDR1 and CDR2: MNHNY and SVGAGI (reference sequence). The CDR3 region has the DNA TGTGCCAGCAGTTACCCCCCCCTACAGGGGCGAAATGGCTACACCTTC. Its protein is CASSYPPLQGRNGYTF.

The chain links TRBV5-1 to TRBJ1-1; D unresolved. Germline CDR1 and CDR2: SGHRS and YFSETQ. CDR3 length: 15 residues. V gave up 4 bases and J gave up 0 bases, with 13 bases separating them. CDR3 residues: CASSLPGLLNTEAFF. The DNA for the CDR3 is TGCGCCAGCAGCCTGCCCGGACTGCTGAACACTGAAGCTTTCTTT.

This sequence joins TRBV19 and TRBJ1-3; perhaps TRBD1 as D (5 bases). This CDR3 comprises 14 residues. Germline V gene lookup returns CDR1 LNHDA and CDR2 SQIVND (reference sequence). Trimming removed 5 bases from V and 0 bases from J, with 8 bases in between. The DNA of the CDR3 is TGTGCCAGTAGTCTCGGGGGCTCTGGAAACACCATATATTTT. Amino acids: CASSLGGSGNTIYF.

V usage is TRBV2 and J usage is TRBJ1-4; 9 bases fit TRBD1. The germline CDR1 and CDR2 sequences are SNHLY and FYNNEI. The CDR3 covers 15 residues. V lost 2 bases, J lost 5 bases, and 3 bases stayed unmatched. The CDR3 protein is CASSEIGTGNEKLFF. CDR3 coding DNA: TGTGCCAGCAGTGAAATAGGGACAGGGAATGAAAAACTGTTTTTT.

This chain uses TRBV2 with TRBJ2-7, with 9 bases matching TRBD2. Germline lookup yields CDR1 SNHLY and CDR2 FYNNEI. This CDR3 is 15 amino acids long. V dropped 5 bases and J dropped 3; count of bases not matched to a gene: 8. In DNA form, the CDR3 reads TGTGCCAGCAGTAACCGACTAGCGGTCCTCTACGAGCAGTACTTC. Translated, it gives CASSNRLAVLYEQYF.

This clone was picked up one time. The chain has TRBV6-1 and TRBJ2-1; TRBD1 agrees at 8 bases. V trimming: 6 bases; J trimming: 15 bases; junction bases outside the gene matches: 10. The CDR3 consists of 12 residues. Germline assignment: CDR1 MNHNS and CDR2 SASEGT. The CDR3 bases are TGTGCCAGCAGGGTCCCAGGGGGCTCACCGTTCTTC. It yields the protein CASRVPGGSPFF.

In nucleotides, the CDR3 is TGTGCCAGCAGCAGGAATAGCGGGGGAGATGGAGATACGCAGTATTTT. It translates to CASSRNSGGDGDTQYF. The rearrangement joins TRBV7-2 to TRBJ2-3; 9 bases are a match to TRBD2. The CDR3 runs to 16 residues. With V trimmed by 5 bases and J by 5 bases, 11 bases remained unmatched. The germline CDR1 and CDR2 sequences are SGHTA and FQGNSA.

The chain carries TRBV27 and TRBJ2-1; the D gene is possibly TRBD2 (7 bases). Between the trimmed V and J ends, which lost 3 bases and 5 bases, there was a span of 20 bases. The CDR3 is 17 amino acids. Germline V gene data show CDR1 as MNHEY and CDR2 as SMNVEV (reference sequence). The CDR3: CASSLAIERDKNNEQFF. Here the CDR3 DNA reads TGTGCCAGCAGTTTGGCGATCGAGCGGGACAAGAACAATGAGCAGTTCTTC.

The rearrangement links TRBV7-9 to TRBJ1-1; 8 positions match TRBD1. J lost 6 bases, V lost 8 bases, and 14 bases had no gene match. Germline V gives CDR1 SEHNR, CDR2 FQNEAQ (reference sequence). The CDR3 is 15 amino acids. For the CDR3, the DNA is TGTGCCAGCCAGGGGGCGAAAAAAAATCAAGCTGAAGCTTTCTTT. As protein: CASQGAKKNQAEAFF.

CDR3 bases: TGTGCCAGCAGTGTCCCGGGACAGGGGGCTAGCAATCAGCCCCAGCATTTT. Encoded protein: CASSVPGQGASNQPQHF. The rearrangement joins TRBV28 to TRBJ1-5; 12 nucleotides match TRBD1. Germline loops: CDR1 MDHEN, CDR2 SYDVKM. The CDR3 extends over 17 amino acids. V trimming: 5 bases; J trimming: 0 bases; junction bases outside the gene matches: 5.

The chain couples TRBV9 to TRBJ2-5; D is unresolved. V lost 0 bases and J 3 bases, leaving 9 bases between the germline ends. CDR1 is SGDLS, CDR2 YYNGEE, per germline. The CDR3 consists of 14 residues. CDR3 sequence: CASSVGVPKETQYF. The CDR3 DNA reads TGTGCCAGCAGCGTAGGCGTTCCAAAAGAGACCCAGTACTTC.

This chain joins TRBV4-1 and TRBJ2-1; D is ambiguous. The CDR3 runs 16 residues. V lost 0 bases and J lost 0, with 9 bases in between. Germline CDR1 is MGHRA and CDR2 is YSYEKL. This chain's CDR3 is CASSQDPVSSYNEQFF. The CDR3 bases are TGCGCCAGCAGCCAAGACCCCGTTAGCTCCTACAATGAGCAGTTCTTC.